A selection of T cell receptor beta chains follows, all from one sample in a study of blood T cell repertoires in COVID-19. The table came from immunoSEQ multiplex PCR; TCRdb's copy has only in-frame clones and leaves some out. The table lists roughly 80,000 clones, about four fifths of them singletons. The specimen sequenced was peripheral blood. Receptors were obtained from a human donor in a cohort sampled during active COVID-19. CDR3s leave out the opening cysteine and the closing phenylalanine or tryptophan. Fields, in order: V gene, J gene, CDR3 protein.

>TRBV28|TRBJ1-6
ASSLRGTSTH
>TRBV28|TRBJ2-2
ASSLISGRGTGELF
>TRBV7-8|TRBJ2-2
ASSLGGGGRSGELF
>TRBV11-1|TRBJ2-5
ASSLTTGTSGETQY
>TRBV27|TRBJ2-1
ASSFEGPAGAVGGQF
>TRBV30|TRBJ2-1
AWSVPSGRYNEQF
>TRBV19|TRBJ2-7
ASSRGGQGYEQY
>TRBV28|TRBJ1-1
ASTQGGQGNTEAF
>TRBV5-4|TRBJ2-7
ASSLDPRVDEQY
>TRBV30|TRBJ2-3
AWSSRDRGPDTQY
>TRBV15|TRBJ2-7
ATSTDRSNEQY
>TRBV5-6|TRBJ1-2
ASSLVGGHGYT
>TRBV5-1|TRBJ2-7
ASSTGTGAYEQY
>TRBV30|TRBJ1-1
AWSRRTGGEAF
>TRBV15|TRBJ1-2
ATSRDLGGANYGYT
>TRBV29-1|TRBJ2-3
SVRTGGTDTQY
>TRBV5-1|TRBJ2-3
ASSLGQKNTQY
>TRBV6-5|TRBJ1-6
ASSYDRAVNSPLH
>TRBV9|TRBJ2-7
ASSVGSEVSYEQY
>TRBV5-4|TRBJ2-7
ASSFGQDTYEQY
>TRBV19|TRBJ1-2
ASQTEVYGYT
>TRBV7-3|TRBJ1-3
ASSTGLGNTIY
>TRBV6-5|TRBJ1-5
ASSLTGTGLNQPQH
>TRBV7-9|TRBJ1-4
ASSELSNNEKLF
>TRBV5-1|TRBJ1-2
ASSLGGGSGRNGYT
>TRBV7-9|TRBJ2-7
ASSSLGRGAYEQY
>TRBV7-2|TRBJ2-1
ASSVTSGGYNEQF
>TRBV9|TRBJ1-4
ASSFRDRGDEKLF
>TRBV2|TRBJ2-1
ASSAEGAVRNEQF
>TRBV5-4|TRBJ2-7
ASSSRGAEQY
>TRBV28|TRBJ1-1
ASSLHGRATGTEAF
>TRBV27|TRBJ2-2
ASGRPGTGGTGELF